One TCR beta chain is described in this entry. The antigen is not known. One junction end disagrees with the germline gene, perhaps due to a read error. Original processing notes: Building a distant-metastasis classifier for papillary thyroid cancer drew on CDR3 differences across clinicopathological groups. Via MiXCR, TCRdb re-called the PCR reads. The V and J calls and clone size are TCRdb's, not the authors'. In the table there are some 18,000 clones, 34% of which are singletons. Not a single patient had been given any form of treatment at any point before undergoing thyroid surgery. The data belong to a study of metastatic and nonmetastatic thyroid tumors. Study results and caveats: When malignant thyroid tumors were compared with benign nodules, TCR beta diversity was reportedly significantly higher in the malignant tumors. This held in both blood and tumor samples.

Germline CDR1 reads MDHEN; CDR2 reads SYDVKM. CDR3 size: 16 residues. The sequence was collected from a male donor with papillary thyroid cancer or a benign thyroid nodule (not recorded which). Some clones in this sample may be carry-over from other donors' samples. The sequencing sample was made of tumor tissue. The V and J genes are TRBV28 and TRBJ1-2; 7 bases map to TRBD1. The CDR3 sequence: CASGPTGGGQRDGYSF. CDR3 in DNA: TGTGCCAGCGGTCCCACTGGCGGGGGACAGAGGGACGGCTACTCCTTC.